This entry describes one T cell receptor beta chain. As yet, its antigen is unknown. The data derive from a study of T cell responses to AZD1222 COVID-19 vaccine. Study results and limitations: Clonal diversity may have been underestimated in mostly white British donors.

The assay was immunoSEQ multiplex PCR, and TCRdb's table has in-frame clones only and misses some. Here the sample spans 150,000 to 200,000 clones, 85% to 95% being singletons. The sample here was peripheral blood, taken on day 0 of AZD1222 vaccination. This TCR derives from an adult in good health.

The CDR3 coding sequence is TGTGCCAGCAGCCACGGGCGGTTATCGGTCGATCCCTTAGAAAACACTGAAGCTTTCTTT. Its translation: CASSHGRLSVDPLENTEAFF. The chain links TRBV21-1 to TRBJ1-1. TRBV21-1 is designated a pseudogene. The length of the CDR3 is 20 residues.